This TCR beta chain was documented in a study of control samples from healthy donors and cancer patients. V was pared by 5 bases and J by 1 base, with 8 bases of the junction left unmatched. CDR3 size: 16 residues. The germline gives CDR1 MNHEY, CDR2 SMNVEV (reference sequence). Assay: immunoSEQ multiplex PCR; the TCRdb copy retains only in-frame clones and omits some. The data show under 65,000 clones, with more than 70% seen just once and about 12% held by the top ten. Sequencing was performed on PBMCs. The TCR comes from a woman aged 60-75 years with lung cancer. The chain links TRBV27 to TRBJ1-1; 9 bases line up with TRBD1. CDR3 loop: CASSPGQGQPNTEAFF. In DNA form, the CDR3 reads TGTGCCAGCAGTCCCGGACAGGGGCAACCGAACACTGAAGCTTTCTTT.